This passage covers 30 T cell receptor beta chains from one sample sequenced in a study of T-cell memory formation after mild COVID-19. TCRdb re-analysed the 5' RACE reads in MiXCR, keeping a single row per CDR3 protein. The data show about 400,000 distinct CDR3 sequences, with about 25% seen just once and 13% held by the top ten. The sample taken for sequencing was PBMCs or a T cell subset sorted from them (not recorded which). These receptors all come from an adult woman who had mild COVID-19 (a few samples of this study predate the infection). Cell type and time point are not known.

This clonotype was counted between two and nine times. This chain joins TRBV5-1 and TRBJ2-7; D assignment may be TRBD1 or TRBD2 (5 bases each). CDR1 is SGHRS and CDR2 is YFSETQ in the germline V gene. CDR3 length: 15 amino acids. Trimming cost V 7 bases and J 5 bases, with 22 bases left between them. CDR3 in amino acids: CASLRDPWVRNEQYF. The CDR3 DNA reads TGCGCCAGCCTACGGGACCCTTGGGTGCGCAACGAGCAGTACTTC.

For the CDR3, the DNA is TGTGCCAGCAGTGGACAGGGTTCCTACAATGAGCAGTTCTTC. It codes for CASSGQGSYNEQFF. The chain links TRBV6-2 or TRBV6-3 to TRBJ2-1; 8 nucleotides line up with TRBD1. V lost 5 bases, J lost 1 base, and 1 base stayed unmatched. The CDR3 runs 14 residues. CDR1 MNHEY and CDR2 SVGEGT come from the germline V gene.

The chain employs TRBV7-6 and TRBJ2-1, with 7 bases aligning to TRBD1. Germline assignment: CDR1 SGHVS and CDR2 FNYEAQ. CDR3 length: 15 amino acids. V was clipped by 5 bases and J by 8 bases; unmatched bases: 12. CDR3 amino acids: CASSPLRTGSDEQFF. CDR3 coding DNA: TGTGCCAGCAGCCCGCTGAGGACAGGCTCTGATGAGCAGTTCTTC. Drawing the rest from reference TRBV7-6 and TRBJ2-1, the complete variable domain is GAGVSQSPRYKVTKRGQDVALRCDPISGHVSLYWYRQALGQGPEFLTYFNYEAQQDKSGLPNDRFSAERPEGSISTLTIQRTEQRDSAMYRCASSPLRTGSDEQFFGPGTRLTVL.

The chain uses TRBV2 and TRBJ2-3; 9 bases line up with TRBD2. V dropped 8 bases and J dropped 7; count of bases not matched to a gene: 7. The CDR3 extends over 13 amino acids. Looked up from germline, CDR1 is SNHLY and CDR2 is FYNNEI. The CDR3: CASSGGGANTQYF. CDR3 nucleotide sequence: TGTGCCAGCTCGGGCGGGGGGGCTAATACGCAGTATTTT.

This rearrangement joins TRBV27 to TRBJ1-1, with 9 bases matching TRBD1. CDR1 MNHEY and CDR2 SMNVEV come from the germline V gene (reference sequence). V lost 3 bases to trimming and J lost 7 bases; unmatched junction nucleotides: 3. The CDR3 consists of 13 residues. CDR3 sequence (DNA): TGTGCCAGCAGTTTGGGGACAGGGTATGAAGCTTTCTTT. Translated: CASSLGTGYEAFF.

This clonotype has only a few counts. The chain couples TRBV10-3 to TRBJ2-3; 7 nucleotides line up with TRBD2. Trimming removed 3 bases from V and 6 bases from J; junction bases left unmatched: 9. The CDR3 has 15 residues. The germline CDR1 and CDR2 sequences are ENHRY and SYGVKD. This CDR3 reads CAISDVGRKGDTQYF. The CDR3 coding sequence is TGTGCCATCAGTGACGTCGGGAGGAAGGGGGATACGCAGTATTTT.

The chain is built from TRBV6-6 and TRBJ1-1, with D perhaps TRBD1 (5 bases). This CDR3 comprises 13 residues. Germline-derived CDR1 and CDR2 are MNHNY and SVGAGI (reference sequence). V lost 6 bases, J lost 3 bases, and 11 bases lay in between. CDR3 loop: CASRPRDYTEAFF. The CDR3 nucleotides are TGTGCCAGCAGGCCGCGGGACTACACTGAAGCTTTCTTT.

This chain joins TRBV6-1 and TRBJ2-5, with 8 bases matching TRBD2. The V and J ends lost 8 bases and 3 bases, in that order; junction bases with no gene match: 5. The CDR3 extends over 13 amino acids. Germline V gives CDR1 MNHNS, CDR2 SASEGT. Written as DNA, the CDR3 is TGTGCCAGCTCCCGGACTAGCAAAGAGACCCAGTACTTC. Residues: CASSRTSKETQYF.

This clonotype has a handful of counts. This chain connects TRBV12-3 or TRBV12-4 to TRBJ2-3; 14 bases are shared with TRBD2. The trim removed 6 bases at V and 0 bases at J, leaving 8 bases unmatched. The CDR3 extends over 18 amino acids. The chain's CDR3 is CASSPGLAGGLSTDTQYF. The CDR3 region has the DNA TGTGCCAGCAGCCCCGGACTAGCGGGAGGTCTAAGCACAGATACGCAGTATTTT.

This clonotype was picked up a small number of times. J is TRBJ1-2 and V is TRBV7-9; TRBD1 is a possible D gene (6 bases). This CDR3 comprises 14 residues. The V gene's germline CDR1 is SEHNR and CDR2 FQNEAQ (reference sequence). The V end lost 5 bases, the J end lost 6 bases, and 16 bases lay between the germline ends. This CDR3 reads CASSPSVRGHGYTF. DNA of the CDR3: TGTGCCAGCAGCCCATCTGTCCGGGGGCATGGCTACACCTTC.

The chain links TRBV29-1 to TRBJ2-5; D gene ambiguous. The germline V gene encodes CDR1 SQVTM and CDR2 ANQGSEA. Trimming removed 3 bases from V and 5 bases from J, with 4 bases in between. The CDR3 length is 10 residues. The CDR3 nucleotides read TGCAGCGTTGAGGAGGAGACCCAGTACTTC. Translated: CSVEEETQYF.

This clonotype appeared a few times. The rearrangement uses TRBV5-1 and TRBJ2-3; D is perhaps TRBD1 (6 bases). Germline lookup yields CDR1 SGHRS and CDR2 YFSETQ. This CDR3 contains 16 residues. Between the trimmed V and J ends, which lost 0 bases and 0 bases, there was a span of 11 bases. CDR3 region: CASSLGTVSSTDTQYF. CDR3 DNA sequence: TGCGCCAGCAGCTTGGGGACAGTGTCGAGCACAGATACGCAGTATTTT.

The CDR3 here is CASSLEIDWETQYF. DNA for the CDR3: TGTGCCAGCAGCTTAGAAATTGATTGGGAGACCCAGTACTTC. This chain joins TRBV7-6 and TRBJ2-5; the D is unclear. V lost 1 base to trimming and J lost 5 bases, with 11 bases between them. The CDR3 length is 14 residues. Germline values: CDR1 SGHVS, CDR2 FNYEAQ. Combining the CDR3 with reference TRBV7-6 and TRBJ2-5 gives the whole variable domain GAGVSQSPRYKVTKRGQDVALRCDPISGHVSLYWYRQALGQGPEFLTYFNYEAQQDKSGLPNDRFSAERPEGSISTLTIQRTEQRDSAMYRCASSLEIDWETQYFGPGTRLLVL.

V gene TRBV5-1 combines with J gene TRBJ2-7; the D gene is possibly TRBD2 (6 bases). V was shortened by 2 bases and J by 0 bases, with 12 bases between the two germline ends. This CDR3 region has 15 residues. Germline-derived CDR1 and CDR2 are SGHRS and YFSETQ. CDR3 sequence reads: CASSFDGGNSYEQYF. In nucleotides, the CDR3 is TGCGCCAGCAGCTTCGACGGGGGAAACTCCTACGAGCAGTACTTC.

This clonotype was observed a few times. Written as DNA, the CDR3 is TGCAGCGTTGCCGGGGGGAGAGCCAAAAACATTCAGTACTTC. Its protein is CSVAGGRAKNIQYF. The chain couples TRBV29-1 to TRBJ2-4; 7 nucleotides agree with TRBD2. The CDR3 length is 14 residues. The V segment lost 4 bases and the J segment 0 bases; nucleotides outside the gene matches: 3. CDR1 and CDR2 from the germline V gene are SQVTM and ANQGSEA.

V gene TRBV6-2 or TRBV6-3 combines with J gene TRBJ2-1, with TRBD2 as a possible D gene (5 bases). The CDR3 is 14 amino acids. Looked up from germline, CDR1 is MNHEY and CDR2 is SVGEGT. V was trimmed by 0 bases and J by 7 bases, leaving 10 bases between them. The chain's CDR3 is CASSYSGVQNEQFF. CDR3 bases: TGTGCCAGCAGTTACTCGGGAGTTCAGAATGAGCAGTTCTTC.

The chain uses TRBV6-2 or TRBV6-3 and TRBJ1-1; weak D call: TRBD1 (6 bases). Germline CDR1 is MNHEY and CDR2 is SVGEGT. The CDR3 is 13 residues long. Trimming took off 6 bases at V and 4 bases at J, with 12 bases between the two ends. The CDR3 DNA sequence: TGTGCCAGCAGCGTACAGGGAAGCACTGAAGCTTTCTTT. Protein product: CASSVQGSTEAFF.

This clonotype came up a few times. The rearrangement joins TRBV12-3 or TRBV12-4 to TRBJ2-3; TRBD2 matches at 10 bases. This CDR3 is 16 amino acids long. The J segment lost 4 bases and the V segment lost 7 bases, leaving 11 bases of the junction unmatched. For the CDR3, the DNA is TGTGCCAGCACCCCGAGGGCTAGCGGGAGTTCAGATACGCAGTATTTT. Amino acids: CASTPRASGSSDTQYF.

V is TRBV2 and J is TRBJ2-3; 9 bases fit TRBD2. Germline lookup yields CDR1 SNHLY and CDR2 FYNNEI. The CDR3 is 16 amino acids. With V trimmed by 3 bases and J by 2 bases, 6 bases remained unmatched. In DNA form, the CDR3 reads TGTGCCAGCAGTGAGGGAGCGGGAGGAGCCACAGATACGCAGTATTTT. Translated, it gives CASSEGAGGATDTQYF.

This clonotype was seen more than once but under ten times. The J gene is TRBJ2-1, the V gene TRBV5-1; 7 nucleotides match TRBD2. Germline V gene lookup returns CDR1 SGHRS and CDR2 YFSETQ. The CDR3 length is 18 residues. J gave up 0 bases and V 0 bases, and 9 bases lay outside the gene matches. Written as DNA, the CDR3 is TGCGCCAGCAGCTTGGTAAGGCGGGAGCGGGCCTCCTACAATGAGCAGTTCTTC. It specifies CASSLVRRERASYNEQFF.

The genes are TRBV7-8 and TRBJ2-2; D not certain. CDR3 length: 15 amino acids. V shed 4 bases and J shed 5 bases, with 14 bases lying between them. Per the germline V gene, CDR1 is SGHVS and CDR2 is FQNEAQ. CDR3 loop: CASSSTVMGTGELFF. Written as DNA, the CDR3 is TGTGCCAGCAGCTCCACAGTGATGGGAACCGGGGAGCTGTTTTTT.

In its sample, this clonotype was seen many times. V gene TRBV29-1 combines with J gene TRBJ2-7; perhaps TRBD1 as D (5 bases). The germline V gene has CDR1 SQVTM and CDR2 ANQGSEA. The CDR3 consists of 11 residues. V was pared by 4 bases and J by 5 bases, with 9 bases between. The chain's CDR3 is CSVAREHEQYF. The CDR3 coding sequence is TGCAGCGTTGCCAGGGAACACGAGCAGTACTTC.

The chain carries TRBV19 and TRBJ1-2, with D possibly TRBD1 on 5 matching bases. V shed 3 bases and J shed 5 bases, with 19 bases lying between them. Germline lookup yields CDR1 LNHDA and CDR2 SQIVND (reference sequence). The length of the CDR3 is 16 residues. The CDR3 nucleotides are TGTGCCAGTAGTATTTTTGGTTGGGGACGGATATATGGCTACACCTTC. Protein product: CASSIFGWGRIYGYTF. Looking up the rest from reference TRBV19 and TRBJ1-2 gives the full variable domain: DGGITQSPKYLFRKEGQNVTLSCEQNLNHDAMYWYRQDPGQGLRLIYYSQIVNDFQKGDIAEGYSVSREKKESFPLTVTSAQKNPTAFYLCASSIFGWGRIYGYTFGSGTRLTVV.

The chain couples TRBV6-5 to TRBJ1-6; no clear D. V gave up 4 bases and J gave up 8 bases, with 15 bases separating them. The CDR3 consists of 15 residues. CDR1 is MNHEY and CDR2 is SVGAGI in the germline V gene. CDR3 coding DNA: TGTGCCAGCAGTTGGATCGTCGATCCCTATTCACCCCTCCACTTT. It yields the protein CASSWIVDPYSPLHF.

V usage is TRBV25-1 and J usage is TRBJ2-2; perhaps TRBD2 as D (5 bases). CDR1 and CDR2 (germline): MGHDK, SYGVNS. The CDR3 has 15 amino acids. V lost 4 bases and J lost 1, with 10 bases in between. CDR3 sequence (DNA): TGTGCCAGCAGTGCTTTAGGAGGGAACACCGGGGAGCTGTTTTTT. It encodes CASSALGGNTGELFF.

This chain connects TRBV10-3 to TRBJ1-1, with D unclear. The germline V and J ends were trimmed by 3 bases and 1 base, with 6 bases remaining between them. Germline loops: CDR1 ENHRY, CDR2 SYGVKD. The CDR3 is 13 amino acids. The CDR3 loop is CAISDPENTEAFF. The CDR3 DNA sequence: TGTGCCATCAGTGACCCCGAGAACACTGAAGCTTTCTTT.

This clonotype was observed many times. This CDR3 is CASSGQGLSGNTIYF. The CDR3 bases are TGTGCCAGCAGCGGCCAGGGCCTCTCTGGAAACACCATATATTTT. The chain employs TRBV11-2 and TRBJ1-3; a possible D gene is TRBD1 (5 bases). The germline gives CDR1 SGHAT, CDR2 FQNNGV. The CDR3 runs 15 residues. V lost 5 bases to trimming and J lost 0 bases, with 11 bases between them.

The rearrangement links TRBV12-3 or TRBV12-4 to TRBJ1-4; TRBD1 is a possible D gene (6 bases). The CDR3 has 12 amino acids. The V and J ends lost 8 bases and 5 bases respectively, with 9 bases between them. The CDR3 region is CASGRGNEKLFF. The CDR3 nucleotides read TGTGCCAGCGGAAGGGGGAATGAAAAACTGTTTTTT.

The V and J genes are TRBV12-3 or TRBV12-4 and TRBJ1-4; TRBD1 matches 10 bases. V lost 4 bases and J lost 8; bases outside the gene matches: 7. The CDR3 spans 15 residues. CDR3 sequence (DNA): TGTGCCAGCAGTTACCGGGACAGGGGAAGCGAAAAACTGTTTTTT. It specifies CASSYRDRGSEKLFF.

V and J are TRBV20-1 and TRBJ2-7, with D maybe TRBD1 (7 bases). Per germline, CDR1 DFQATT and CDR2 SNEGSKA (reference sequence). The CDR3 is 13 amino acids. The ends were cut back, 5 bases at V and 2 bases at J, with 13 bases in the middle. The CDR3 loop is CSAHAGQPYEQYF. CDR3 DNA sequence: TGCAGTGCTCATGCGGGACAGCCCTACGAGCAGTACTTC.